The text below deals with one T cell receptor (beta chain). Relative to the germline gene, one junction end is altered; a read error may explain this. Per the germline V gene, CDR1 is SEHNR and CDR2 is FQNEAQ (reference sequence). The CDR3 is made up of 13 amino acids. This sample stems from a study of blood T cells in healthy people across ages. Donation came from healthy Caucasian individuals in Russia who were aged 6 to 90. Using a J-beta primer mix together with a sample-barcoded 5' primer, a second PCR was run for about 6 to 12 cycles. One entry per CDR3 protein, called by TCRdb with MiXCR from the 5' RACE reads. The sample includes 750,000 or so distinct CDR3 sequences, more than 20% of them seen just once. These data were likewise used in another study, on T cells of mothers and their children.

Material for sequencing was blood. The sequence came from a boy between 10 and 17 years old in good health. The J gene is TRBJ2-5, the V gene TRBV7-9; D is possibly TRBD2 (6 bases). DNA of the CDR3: TGTGCCAGCAGCCCAGCGGGCTCCTACGAGCAGAACTTC. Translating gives CASSPAGSYEQNF.